This is a list of T cell receptor beta chains from one sample in a study of brain T cells in children with intractable seizures. Assay used: immunoSEQ multiplex PCR; TCRdb lists only in-frame clones, some missing. The repertoire holds roughly 80,000 clones, around 91% seen once, with approximately 25% in the top ten. The source was peripheral blood, collected at surgery. These receptors were obtained from a girl aged 2 to 10 with Rasmussen encephalitis and intractable seizures. CDR3s include the opening cysteine and the closing phenylalanine or tryptophan. The D gene is left open where the match is weak. Clone size is given for some rows only: seen once, a few or many times, or a class if the clone is expanded.

-	15	-	TRBJ2-7	TRBV7-2	CASSLRPLSSYEQYF	TGTGCCAGCAGCTTACGACCCTTGAGCTCCTACGAGCAGTACTTC
-	12	-	TRBJ1-2	TRBV18	CASSPGREGYTF	TGTGCCAGCTCACCCGGACGGGAGGGCTACACCTTC
-	16	-	TRBJ1-2	TRBV21-1	CASSKESGVGGYGYTF	TGTGCCAGCAGCAAAGAGTCAGGGGTGGGTGGCTATGGCTACACCTTC
-	11	TRBD2	TRBJ2-5	TRBV6-5	CASGRGETQYF	TGTGCCAGCGGGAGGGGAGAGACCCAGTACTTC
-	15	-	TRBJ2-7	TRBV7-6	CASSLAAGLIYEQYF	TGTGCCAGCAGCTTAGCGGCAGGGCTAATCTACGAGCAGTACTTC
-	14	TRBD2	TRBJ2-1	TRBV5-1	CASSRTSGSNEQFF	TGCGCCAGCAGCCGGACTAGCGGGAGTAATGAGCAGTTCTTC
-	13	-	TRBJ1-2	TRBV28	CASSLYGNYGYTF	TGTGCCAGCAGTTTATACGGGAACTATGGCTACACCTTC
-	17	TRBD2	TRBJ2-3	TRBV9	CASSVGASGRKEDTQYF	TGTGCCAGCAGCGTAGGGGCTAGCGGGAGGAAGGAAGATACGCAGTATTTT
-	17	-	TRBJ2-3	TRBV11-2	CASSSSGRPARTDTQYF	TGTGCCAGCAGCTCCTCGGGACGACCAGCACGTACAGATACGCAGTATTTT
-	15	TRBD1	TRBJ1-5	TRBV19	CASSIQGQGYQPQHF	TGTGCCAGTAGTATTCAGGGACAGGGGTATCAGCCCCAGCATTTT
-	13	-	TRBJ1-1	TRBV10-1	CASRADGTTEAFF	TGCGCCAGCAGGGCGGACGGAACAACTGAAGCTTTCTTT
-	13	TRBD2	TRBJ2-3	TRBV11-3	CASSPYQRERLYF	TGTGCCAGCAGCCCCTACCAGCGGGAGCGTCTGTATTTT
-	16	-	TRBJ2-1	TRBV7-9	CASSGSGLGSYNEQFF	TGTGCCAGCAGCGGTAGCGGCTTGGGTTCCTACAATGAGCAGTTCTTC
-	15	-	TRBJ2-2	TRBV6-6	CASTRRRLNTGELFF	TGTGCCAGCACCCGCCGGAGACTGAACACCGGGGAGCTGTTTTTT
once	14	-	TRBJ2-1	TRBV18	CASSPAAGSNEQFF	TGTGCCAGCTCACCAGCCGCCGGGTCGAATGAGCAGTTCTTC
-	15	TRBD1	TRBJ2-2	TRBV2	CASRAGQGGTGELFF	TGTGCCAGCAGGGCTGGACAGGGAGGTACCGGGGAGCTGTTTTTT
once	13	-	TRBJ2-5	TRBV28	CASSDQGLETQYF	TGTGCCAGCAGCGACCAGGGGTTAGAGACCCAGTACTTC
-	17	TRBD2	TRBJ2-4	TRBV7-2	CASSLDTRGGSKNIQYF	TGTGCCAGCAGCTTAGATACGCGGGGGGGTTCCAAAAACATTCAGTACTTC
-	15	-	TRBJ2-7	TRBV11-2	CASSLQPYDSYEQYF	TGTGCCAGCAGCTTACAGCCGTACGACTCCTACGAGCAGTACTTC
-	14	-	TRBJ2-7	TRBV7-9	CASSLGGWDYEQYF	TGTGCCAGCAGCTTAGGAGGGTGGGACTACGAGCAGTACTTC
once	14	-	TRBJ1-1	TRBV19	CASSIVRGNTEAFF	TGTGCCAGTAGTATAGTTCGGGGGAACACTGAAGCTTTCTTT
-	17	-	TRBJ1-1	TRBV5-6	CASSYMGTDFGNTEAFF	TGTGCCAGCAGCTATATGGGAACAGATTTTGGAAACACTGAAGCTTTCTTT
-	17	-	TRBJ2-3	TRBV7-2	CASSLEPIAALTDTQYF	TGTGCCAGCAGCTTAGAACCGATAGCGGCCCTCACAGATACGCAGTATTTT
-	14	TRBD1	TRBJ2-7	TRBV9	CASSVSGQGQGQYF	TGTGCCAGCAGCGTTTCGGGACAGGGGCAGGGGCAGTACTTC
-	15	TRBD1	TRBJ1-1	TRBV7-9	CASSSEVTGETEAFF	TGTGCCAGCAGCTCAGAGGTGACAGGGGAAACTGAAGCTTTCTTT
-	12	-	TRBJ1-1	TRBV18	CASSPLDTEAFF	TGTGCCAGCTCACCATTGGATACTGAAGCTTTCTTT
-	14	-	TRBJ2-1	TRBV28	CASSPPGSYNEQFF	TGTGCCAGCAGTCCCCCTGGCTCCTACAATGAGCAGTTCTTC
-	16	TRBD2	TRBJ2-3	TRBV7-7	CASSFRSAGGGDTQYF	TGTGCCAGCAGCTTTCGCTCAGCGGGGGGCGGAGATACGCAGTATTTT
medium-sized	14	-	TRBJ2-2	TRBV18	CASSPASSGGELFF	TGTGCCAGCTCACCAGCATCCAGTGGCGGGGAGCTGTTTTTT
-	15	-	TRBJ2-3	TRBV4-2	CASSGVGRNTDTQYF	TGTGCCAGCAGTGGGGTAGGGAGAAACACAGATACGCAGTATTTT
-	12	-	TRBJ1-1	TRBV25-1	CASSEQGSEAFF	TGTGCCAGCAGTGAGCAGGGCTCTGAAGCTTTCTTT
-	14	-	TRBJ1-4	TRBV15	CATSRDRAEEKLFF	TGTGCCACCAGCAGAGATCGCGCGGAAGAAAAACTGTTTTTT
-	13	-	TRBJ2-7	TRBV7-2	CASSLAPDYEQYF	TGTGCCAGCAGCTTAGCGCCGGATTACGAGCAGTACTTC
-	17	TRBD1	TRBJ1-6	TRBV9	CASSENRDRVMNSPLHF	TGTGCCAGCAGCGAGAACCGGGACAGGGTAATGAATTCACCCCTCCACTTT
-	16	-	TRBJ1-2	TRBV19	CASSIDLDSFSNGYTF	TGTGCCAGTAGTATAGATCTGGACAGCTTCTCGAATGGCTACACCTTC
-	14	-	TRBJ1-2	TRBV30	CAWSVRVGDYGYTF	TGTGCCTGGAGTGTCCGGGTTGGCGACTATGGCTACACCTTC
-	13	-	TRBJ1-2	TRBV18	CASSRQENYGYTF	TGTGCCAGCTCACGACAGGAAAACTATGGCTACACCTTC
-	14	TRBD1	TRBJ1-1	TRBV11-2	CASSLVSRTGEAFF	TGTGCCAGCAGCTTAGTTTCTCGGACAGGGGAGGCTTTCTTT
-	12	TRBD1	TRBJ2-4	TRBV19	CASKGALNIQYF	TGTGCCAGCAAGGGGGCTCTGAACATTCAGTACTTC
few	11	-	TRBJ1-1	TRBV6-4	CASSDGLEAFF	TGTGCCAGCAGTGACGGACTTGAAGCTTTCTTT
-	13	-	TRBJ2-7	TRBV12-3/TRBV12-4	CASRGQASYEQYF	TGTGCCAGCAGGGGGCAGGCGTCCTACGAGCAGTACTTC
-	15	-	TRBJ1-2	TRBV13	CASSLRSRGSYGYTF	TGTGCCAGCAGCTTAAGGTCGAGGGGAAGCTATGGCTACACCTTC
-	13	TRBD1	TRBJ1-2	TRBV28	CASREQGAGGYTF	TGTGCCAGCCGGGAACAGGGGGCCGGTGGCTACACCTTC
-	14	TRBD1	TRBJ1-5	TRBV5-6	CASSWGQGASTQHF	TGTGCCAGCAGCTGGGGACAGGGGGCGTCAACACAGCATTTT